The 27 T cell receptor beta chains listed next were all sequenced from one sample in a study of cytomegalovirus exposure and HLA in healthy donors. With 60 Vbeta and 13 Jbeta primers, the PCR was carried out. Assay: immunoSEQ multiplex PCR; the TCRdb copy retains only in-frame clones and omits some. The table includes under 200,000 clones, 78% detected once. The source material was PBMCs. The receptors derive from a woman aged 25 to 45 in good health and CMV-seropositive.

The genes are TRBV19 and TRBJ2-3, with a possible D match to TRBD2 (6 bases). V lost 4 bases and J lost 2, with 10 bases in between. The CDR3 runs to 14 residues. Per germline, CDR1 LNHDA and CDR2 SQIVND (reference sequence). The CDR3 reads CASSTSATTDTQYF. CDR3 coding DNA: TGTGCCAGTAGTACTAGCGCGACCACAGATACGCAGTATTTT.

The rearrangement links TRBV7-9 to TRBJ2-1; 14 nucleotides align to TRBD2. CDR1 and CDR2 from the germline V gene are SEHNR and FQNEAQ (reference sequence). The CDR3 has 17 residues. With 5 bases clipped from V and 8 bases from J, the junction kept 11 bases outside the gene matches. In nucleotides, the CDR3 is TGTGCCAGCAGCCCAGGACTAGCGGGAGGCGGTATGCATGAGCAGTTCTTC. It specifies CASSPGLAGGGMHEQFF.

The rearrangement joins TRBV5-8 to TRBJ1-1; a possible D gene is TRBD1 (5 bases). Trimming pared 4 bases from V and 0 bases from J, leaving 16 bases between. CDR1 SGHTS and CDR2 YDEGEE come from the germline V gene. The CDR3 contains 16 residues. The CDR3 nucleotides read TGTGCCAGCAGCAAAGGGGTACTGGGCGTGAACACTGAAGCTTTCTTT. Residues: CASSKGVLGVNTEAFF.

CDR3: CASSPSASGGRTIGELFF. Written as DNA, the CDR3 is TGCGCCAGCAGCCCGAGCGCTAGCGGGGGGCGTACAATCGGGGAGCTGTTTTTT. The chain employs TRBV4-3 and TRBJ2-2; TRBD2 matches 11 bases. Germline-derived CDR1 and CDR2 are LGHNA and YSLEER. The V segment lost 4 bases and the J segment 7 bases; nucleotides outside the gene matches: 14. The CDR3 length is 18 residues.

The gene calls are TRBV5-1 and TRBJ2-5; TRBD2 matches at 9 bases. Germline V gene lookup returns CDR1 SGHRS and CDR2 YFSETQ. With V trimmed by 3 bases and J by 1 base, 7 bases remained unmatched. CDR3 length equals 16 residues. The CDR3 is CASSWVLAGTQETQYF. For the CDR3, the DNA is TGCGCCAGCAGCTGGGTTCTAGCGGGGACCCAAGAGACCCAGTACTTC.

The chain's CDR3 is CASRILDFSYEQYF. CDR3 bases: TGTGCCAGCAGGATCCTAGACTTCTCCTACGAGCAGTACTTC. The J gene is TRBJ2-7, the V gene TRBV6-1; D is undetermined. Germline loops: CDR1 MNHNS, CDR2 SASEGT. The CDR3 totals 14 residues. V lost 6 bases and J 0 bases, leaving 12 bases between the germline ends.

The chain has TRBV6-6 and TRBJ2-7; TRBD2 agrees at 11 bases. This CDR3 has 14 residues. Unmatched junction bases numbered 8, after V lost 6 bases and J lost 7 bases. Germline values: CDR1 MNHNY, CDR2 SVGAGI (reference sequence). The CDR3 loop is CASSLMTSGTEQYF. CDR3 nucleotides: TGTGCCAGCAGCCTTATGACTAGCGGGACGGAGCAGTACTTC.

J is TRBJ1-2 and V is TRBV11-2, with a weak D call TRBD1 (6 bases). The V gene's germline CDR1 is SGHAT and CDR2 FQNNGV. V lost 6 bases, J lost 1 base, and 18 bases lay in between. CDR3 size: 16 residues. The CDR3 sequence: CASRQAGTSINYGYTF. CDR3 nucleotide sequence: TGTGCCAGCAGACAGGCCGGGACATCTATTAACTATGGCTACACCTTC.

Here the CDR3 reads CASSIGDRNQPQHF. CDR3 DNA: TGTGCCAGTAGTATTGGGGACAGAAATCAGCCCCAGCATTTT. The chain employs TRBV19 and TRBJ1-5, with TRBD1 identical over 7 bases. CDR1 and CDR2 (germline): LNHDA, SQIVND (reference sequence). The CDR3 is 14 residues long. With 3 bases clipped from V and 4 bases from J, the junction kept 3 bases outside the gene matches.

The J gene is TRBJ2-7, the V gene TRBV7-2; TRBD2 matches 9 bases. The CDR3 covers 15 residues. Germline V gene lookup returns CDR1 SGHTA and CDR2 FQGNSA. The V gene end was trimmed by 1 base and the J gene end by 4 bases; junction bases not matched to a gene: 5. The CDR3: CASSLVAGGPYEQYF. As DNA, the CDR3 is TGTGCCAGCAGCTTAGTTGCGGGGGGGCCTTACGAGCAGTACTTC.

This clone has more than one count but fewer than ten. The chain is built from TRBV29-1 and TRBJ1-1; TRBD1 might be the D (6 bases). Germline assignment: CDR1 SQVTM and CDR2 ANQGSEA. This CDR3 has 12 amino acids. Trimming pared 5 bases from V and 11 bases from J, leaving 18 bases between. Written as DNA, the CDR3 is TGCAGCGTTCGCCCGACAGGTCGTGGGGCTTTCTTT. This sequence encodes CSVRPTGRGAFF.

V gene TRBV7-9 combines with J gene TRBJ2-1, with 7 bases identical to TRBD1. The CDR3 is 14 amino acids. V lost 7 bases, J lost 4 bases, and 7 bases stayed unmatched. Germline CDR1 reads SEHNR; CDR2 reads FQNEAQ (reference sequence). The CDR3 nucleotides are TGTGCCAGCATCGAGACAGGGAATTACAATGAGCAGTTCTTC. Translating gives CASIETGNYNEQFF.

This chain connects TRBV2 to TRBJ2-3; 9 bases are shared with TRBD2. With V trimmed by 9 bases and J by 3 bases, 7 bases remained unmatched. This CDR3 comprises 14 residues. Germline V gives CDR1 SNHLY, CDR2 FYNNEI. Written as DNA, the CDR3 is TGTGCCAGAGGGGCGGGAGGGCCTACAGATACGCAGTATTTT. Protein: CARGAGGPTDTQYF.

This clone was detected once. The V and J genes are TRBV14 and TRBJ1-2, with TRBD1 matching over 7 bases. Germline CDR1 SGHDN, CDR2 FVKESK. The CDR3 totals 15 residues. V dropped 0 bases and J dropped 3; count of bases not matched to a gene: 4. DNA of the CDR3: TGTGCCAGCAGCCAAGATAGGACAGGACACTATGGCTACACCTTC. Translated: CASSQDRTGHYGYTF.

The gene calls are TRBV7-9 and TRBJ1-5; the match to TRBD1 covers 7 bases. CDR1 SEHNR and CDR2 FQNEAQ come from the germline V gene (reference sequence). J lost 11 bases, V lost 4 bases, and 5 bases had no gene match. This CDR3 spans 12 amino acids. CDR3 region: CASSSATGAQHF. The CDR3 nucleotides are TGTGCCAGCAGCTCCGCCACAGGGGCCCAGCATTTT.

The chain employs TRBV7-4 and TRBJ2-1, with TRBD2 matching 10 bases. The V gene end was trimmed by 5 bases and the J gene end by 4 bases; junction bases not matched to a gene: 8. Per germline, CDR1 SGHVT and CDR2 SQSDAQ. There are 16 residues in the CDR3. The DNA for the CDR3 is TGTGCCAGCAGCCCACGGCTAGCGGGAGTGTACAATGAGCAGTTCTTC. Its translation: CASSPRLAGVYNEQFF.

Only a few counts were recorded for this clone. V gene TRBV7-8 combines with J gene TRBJ2-7, with 7 bases that match TRBD1. CDR3 length: 14 amino acids. CDR1 and CDR2 from the germline V gene are SGHVS and FQNEAQ. V trimming: 5 bases; J trimming: 2 bases; junction bases outside the gene matches: 6. CDR3 nucleotide sequence: TGTGCCAGCAGCCTTGGGACAGTTACCTACGAGCAGTACTTC. As protein: CASSLGTVTYEQYF.

The V and J genes are TRBV6-5 and TRBJ2-1, with TRBD1 matching 9 bases. Per the germline V gene, CDR1 is MNHEY and CDR2 is SVGAGI. This CDR3 comprises 15 residues. Germline trimming cut 3 bases from V and 8 bases from J; bases unmatched to any gene: 8. The CDR3 loop reads CASSYGTGIIDEQFF. The CDR3 DNA reads as TGTGCCAGCAGTTATGGGACAGGGATTATCGATGAGCAGTTCTTC.

The V and J genes are TRBV4-1 and TRBJ1-1; D possibly corresponds to TRBD1 (5 bases). Deletions cut 4 bases from V and 4 bases from J, with 16 bases between. CDR1 is MGHRA and CDR2 is YSYEKL in the germline V gene. This CDR3 contains 15 residues. The CDR3 sequence: CASSLRRGGGTEAFF. Here the CDR3 DNA reads TGCGCCAGCAGCCTAAGAAGGGGCGGGGGCACTGAAGCTTTCTTT.

V usage is TRBV4-1 and J usage is TRBJ2-5, with 8 bases fitting TRBD1. The CDR3 length is 17 residues. V shed 6 bases, J shed 4 bases, and the junction held 16 bases outside the gene matches. Germline V gene lookup returns CDR1 MGHRA and CDR2 YSYEKL. The CDR3 nucleotides are TGCGCCAGCAGGACAGGGGTAAGGGTAGGATCAGGAGAGACCCAGTACTTC. Translating gives CASRTGVRVGSGETQYF.

V and J are TRBV7-9 and TRBJ1-2, with TRBD1 as a possible D gene (5 bases). Germline-derived CDR1 and CDR2 are SEHNR and FQNEAQ (reference sequence). The V gene lost 0 bases and the J gene lost 6 bases, with 17 bases spanning the gap. The CDR3 has 16 residues. The CDR3 loop reads CASSLAGQGSFHGYTF. In nucleotides, the CDR3 is TGTGCCAGCAGCTTAGCGGGGCAGGGTTCTTTTCATGGCTACACCTTC.

The CDR3 spells CAVPGTGGYGYTF. The CDR3 DNA is TGCGCCGTACCTGGGACAGGGGGATATGGCTACACCTTC. This chain joins TRBV4-1 and TRBJ1-2; 11 bases fit TRBD1. Trimming cost V 11 bases and J 5 bases; bases outside gene matches: 7. The CDR3 consists of 13 residues. Germline values: CDR1 MGHRA, CDR2 YSYEKL.

Written as DNA, the CDR3 is TGCGCCAGCAGCGGGGACTCCGGGTGGGGGTACTTC. Its translation is CASSGDSGWGYF. V usage is TRBV10-2 and J usage is TRBJ2-5; tentatively, D is TRBD2 (6 bases). CDR3 length equals 12 residues. Germline loops: CDR1 WSHSY, CDR2 SAAADI. V lost 6 bases and J lost 13, with 18 bases in between.

This clone has just one count. The chain links TRBV4-2 to TRBJ2-5; 13 bases align to TRBD2. The CDR3 runs 19 residues. Unmatched junction bases numbered 7, after V lost 0 bases and J lost 0 bases. The V gene's germline CDR1 is LGHNA and CDR2 YNFKEQ. Written as DNA, the CDR3 is TGTGCCAGCAGCCAAGAGGGGGGACTAGCGGGGCGGTACCAAGAGACCCAGTACTTC. Amino acids: CASSQEGGLAGRYQETQYF.

The chain is built from TRBV27 and TRBJ2-7; D is uncertain. Germline CDR1 reads MNHEY; CDR2 reads SMNVEV (reference sequence). The CDR3 is made up of 12 amino acids. Trimming removed 8 bases from V and 5 bases from J, with 13 bases in between. In nucleotides, the CDR3 is TGTGCCAGCGGGCTACACAGTGACGAGCAGTACTTC. It translates to CASGLHSDEQYF.

This clone was recorded once. The J gene is TRBJ1-5, the V gene TRBV19; D gene uncertain. The V end was cut by 6 bases, the J end by 3 bases, with 21 bases between. Per the germline V gene, CDR1 is LNHDA and CDR2 is SQIVND (reference sequence). CDR3 length: 17 residues. The CDR3 DNA reads TGTGCCAGTAGCCCACGCTTGGGCACGATCGACAATCAGCCCCAGCATTTT. Translating it yields CASSPRLGTIDNQPQHF.

DNA for the CDR3: TGCGCCAGCAGCCCGGGACAGGTAATGAACACTGAAGCTTTCTTT. It encodes CASSPGQVMNTEAFF. The V gene is TRBV5-1, the J gene TRBJ1-1, with 8 bases fitting TRBD1. There are 15 residues in the CDR3. Germline V CDR1 and CDR2: SGHRS, YFSETQ. V lost 4 bases to trimming and J lost 0 bases; unmatched junction nucleotides: 5.